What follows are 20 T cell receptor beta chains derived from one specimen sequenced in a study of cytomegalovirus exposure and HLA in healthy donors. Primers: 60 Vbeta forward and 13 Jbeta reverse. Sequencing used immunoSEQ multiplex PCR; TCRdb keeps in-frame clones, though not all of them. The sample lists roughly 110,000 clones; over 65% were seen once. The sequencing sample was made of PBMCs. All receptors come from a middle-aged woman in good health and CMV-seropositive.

The CDR3 coding sequence is TGTGCCAGCAGCGTAATAACAGGGCAGAACACTGAAGCTTTCTTT. Amino acids: CASSVITGQNTEAFF. The gene calls are TRBV7-2 and TRBJ1-1; D perhaps matches TRBD1 (6 bases). Germline V CDR1 and CDR2: SGHTA, FQGNSA. The germline V and J ends were trimmed by 5 bases and 1 base, with 14 bases remaining between them. This CDR3 comprises 15 residues.

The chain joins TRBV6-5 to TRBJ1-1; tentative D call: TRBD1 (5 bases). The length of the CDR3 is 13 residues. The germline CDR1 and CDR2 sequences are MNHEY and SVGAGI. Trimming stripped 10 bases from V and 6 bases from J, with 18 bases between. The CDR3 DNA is TGTGCCACCTCTCGTGGGGGGGAATCTGAAGCTTTCTTT. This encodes CATSRGGESEAFF.

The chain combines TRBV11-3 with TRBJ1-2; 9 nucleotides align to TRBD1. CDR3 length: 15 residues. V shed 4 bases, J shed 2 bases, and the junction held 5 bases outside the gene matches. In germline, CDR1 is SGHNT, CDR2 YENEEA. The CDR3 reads CASSCGQGKNYGYTF. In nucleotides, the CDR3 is TGTGCCAGCAGCTGCGGACAGGGGAAGAACTATGGCTACACCTTC. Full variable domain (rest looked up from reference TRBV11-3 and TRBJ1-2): EAGVVQSPRYKIIEKKQPVAFWCNPISGHNTLYWYLQNLGQGPELLIRYENEEAVDDSQLPKDRFSAERLKGVDSTLKIQPAELGDSAVYLCASSCGQGKNYGYTFGSGTRLTVV.

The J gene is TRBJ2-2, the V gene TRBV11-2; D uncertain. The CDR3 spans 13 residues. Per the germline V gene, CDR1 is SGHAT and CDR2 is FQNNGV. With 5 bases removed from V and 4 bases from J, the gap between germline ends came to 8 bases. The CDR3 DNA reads TGTGCCAGCAGCCCCCGTAGCACCGGGGAGCTGTTTTTT. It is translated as CASSPRSTGELFF.

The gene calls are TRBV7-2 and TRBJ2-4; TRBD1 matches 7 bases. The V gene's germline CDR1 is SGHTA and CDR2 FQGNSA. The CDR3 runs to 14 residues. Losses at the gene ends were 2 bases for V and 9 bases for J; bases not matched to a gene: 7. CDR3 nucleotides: TGTGCCAGCAGCTTACTCCACAGGGGTGTCATTCAGTACTTC. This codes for CASSLLHRGVIQYF. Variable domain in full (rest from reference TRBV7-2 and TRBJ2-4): GAGVSQSPSNKVTEKGKDVELRCDPISGHTALYWYRQSLGQGLEFLIYFQGNSAPDKSGLPSDRFSAERTGGSVSTLTIQRTQQEDSAVYLCASSLLHRGVIQYFGAGTRLSVL.

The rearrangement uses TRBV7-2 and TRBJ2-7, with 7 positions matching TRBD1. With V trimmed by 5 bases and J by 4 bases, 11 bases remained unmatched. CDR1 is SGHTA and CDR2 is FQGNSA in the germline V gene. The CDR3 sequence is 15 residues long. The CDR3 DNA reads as TGTGCCAGCAGCCCCCCTAACAGGGGTATTTACGAGCAGTACTTC. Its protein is CASSPPNRGIYEQYF.

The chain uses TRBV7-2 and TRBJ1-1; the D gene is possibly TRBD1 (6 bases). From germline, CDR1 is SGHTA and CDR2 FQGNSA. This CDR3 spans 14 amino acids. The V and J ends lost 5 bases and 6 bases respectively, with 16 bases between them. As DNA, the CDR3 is TGTGCCAGCAGCCGCCTCCAGGGGATCGCTGAAGCTTTCTTT. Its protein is CASSRLQGIAEAFF.

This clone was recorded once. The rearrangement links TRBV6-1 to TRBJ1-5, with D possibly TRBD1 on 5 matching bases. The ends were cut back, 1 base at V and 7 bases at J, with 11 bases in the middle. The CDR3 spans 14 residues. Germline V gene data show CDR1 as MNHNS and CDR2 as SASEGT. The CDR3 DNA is TGTGCCAGCAGTGAAGGGGGCGGGGGGCAGCCCCAGCATTTT. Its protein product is CASSEGGGGQPQHF.

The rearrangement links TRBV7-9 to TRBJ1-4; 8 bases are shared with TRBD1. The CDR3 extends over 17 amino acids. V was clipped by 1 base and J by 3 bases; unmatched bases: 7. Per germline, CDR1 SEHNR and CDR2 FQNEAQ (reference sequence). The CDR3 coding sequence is TGTGCCAGCAGCTTAGGGGACAGGTTCATAGCTAATGAAAAACTGTTTTTT. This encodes CASSLGDRFIANEKLFF.

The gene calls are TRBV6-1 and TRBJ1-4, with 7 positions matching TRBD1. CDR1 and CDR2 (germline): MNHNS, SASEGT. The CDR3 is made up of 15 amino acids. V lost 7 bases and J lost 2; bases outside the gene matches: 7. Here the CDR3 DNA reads TGTGCCAGCAAATTTCTACAGGGGACTAATGAAAAACTGTTTTTT. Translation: CASKFLQGTNEKLFF.

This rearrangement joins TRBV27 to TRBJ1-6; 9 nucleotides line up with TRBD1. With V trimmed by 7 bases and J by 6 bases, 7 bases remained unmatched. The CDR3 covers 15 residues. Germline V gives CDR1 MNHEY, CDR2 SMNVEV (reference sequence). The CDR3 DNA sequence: TGTGCCAGCACCTCCGGGACAGGGATTAATTCACCCCTCCACTTT. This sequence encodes CASTSGTGINSPLHF.

Here the CDR3 reads CSASLGQGTGELFF. The CDR3 DNA follows: TGCAGCGCGTCCTTGGGGCAGGGCACCGGGGAGCTGTTTTTT. The chain links TRBV29-1 to TRBJ2-2; D may be TRBD1 (5 bases). Trimming removed 7 bases from V and 4 bases from J, with 16 bases in between. The germline V gene encodes CDR1 SQVTM and CDR2 ANQGSEA. This CDR3 spans 14 amino acids.

CDR3 sequence reads: CSVAGQSYGYTF. The DNA of the CDR3 is TGCAGCGTCGCCGGACAGAGCTATGGCTACACCTTC. This rearrangement joins TRBV29-1 to TRBJ1-2; possibly TRBD1 for D (6 bases). In germline, CDR1 is SQVTM, CDR2 ANQGSEA. V gave up 6 bases and J gave up 4 bases, with 12 bases separating them. The CDR3 covers 12 residues.

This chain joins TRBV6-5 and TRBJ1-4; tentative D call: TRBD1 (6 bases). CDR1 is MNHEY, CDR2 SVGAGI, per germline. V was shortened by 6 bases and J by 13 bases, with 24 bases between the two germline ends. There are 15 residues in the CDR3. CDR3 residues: CASRDTGQVHARLFF. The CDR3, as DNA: TGTGCCAGCAGAGATACGGGACAAGTGCATGCTAGACTGTTTTTT.

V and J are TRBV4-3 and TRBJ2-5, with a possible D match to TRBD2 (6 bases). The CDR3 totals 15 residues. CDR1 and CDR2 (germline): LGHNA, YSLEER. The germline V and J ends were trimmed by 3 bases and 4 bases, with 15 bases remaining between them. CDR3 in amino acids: CASSQGLQERETQYF. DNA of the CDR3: TGCGCCAGCAGCCAGGGACTCCAGGAGAGAGAGACCCAGTACTTC.

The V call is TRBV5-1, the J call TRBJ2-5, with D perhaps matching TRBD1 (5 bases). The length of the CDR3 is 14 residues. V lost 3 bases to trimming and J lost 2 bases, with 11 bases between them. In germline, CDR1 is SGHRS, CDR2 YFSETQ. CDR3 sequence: CASSYGHRQETQYF. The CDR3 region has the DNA TGCGCCAGCAGCTATGGACACAGGCAAGAGACCCAGTACTTC. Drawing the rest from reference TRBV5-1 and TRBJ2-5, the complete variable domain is KAGVTQTPRYLIKTRGQQVTLSCSPISGHRSVSWYQQTPGQGLQFLFEYFSETQRNKGNFPGRFSGRQFSNSRSEMNVSTLELGDSALYLCASSYGHRQETQYFGPGTRLLVL.

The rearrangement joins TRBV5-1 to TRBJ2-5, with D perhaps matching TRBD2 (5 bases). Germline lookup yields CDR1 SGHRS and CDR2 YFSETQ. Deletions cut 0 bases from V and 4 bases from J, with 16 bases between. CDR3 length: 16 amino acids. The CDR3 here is CASSLAEQPGGETQYF. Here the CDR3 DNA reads TGCGCCAGCAGCTTGGCCGAACAGCCCGGAGGAGAGACCCAGTACTTC.

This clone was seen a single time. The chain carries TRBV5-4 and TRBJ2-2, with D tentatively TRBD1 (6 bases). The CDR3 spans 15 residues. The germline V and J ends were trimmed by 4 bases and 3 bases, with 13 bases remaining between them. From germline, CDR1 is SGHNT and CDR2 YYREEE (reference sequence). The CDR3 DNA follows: TGTGCCAGCAGCCCAGGGACAATTTACACCGGGGAGCTGTTTTTT. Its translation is CASSPGTIYTGELFF.

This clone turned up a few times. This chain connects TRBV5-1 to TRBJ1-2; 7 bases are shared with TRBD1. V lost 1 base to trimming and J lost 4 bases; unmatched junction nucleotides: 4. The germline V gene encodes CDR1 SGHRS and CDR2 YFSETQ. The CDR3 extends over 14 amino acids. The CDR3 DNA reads TGCGCCAGCAGCTTGAAGGGGGCCGGCTATGGCTACACCTTC. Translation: CASSLKGAGYGYTF.

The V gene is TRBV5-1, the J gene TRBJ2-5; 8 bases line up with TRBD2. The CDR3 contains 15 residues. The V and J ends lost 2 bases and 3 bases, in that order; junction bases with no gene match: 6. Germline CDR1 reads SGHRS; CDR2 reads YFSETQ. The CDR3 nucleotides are TGCGCCAGCAGCTTAAACTTTAGCGGGGAAGAGACCCAGTACTTC. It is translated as CASSLNFSGEETQYF.